These 16 T cell receptor beta chains were all obtained from the same sample, sequenced in a study of T cell responses to AZD1222 COVID-19 vaccine. Produced via immunoSEQ multiplex PCR; TCRdb's table is partial and in-frame only. This table has 150,000 to 200,000 clones, more than 80% appearing once. This sample comprised peripheral blood, obtained on day 0 of AZD1222 vaccination. All receptors derive from an adult in good health.

The rearrangement joins TRBV18 to TRBJ1-1; D is unclear. Germline loops: CDR1 KGHSH, CDR2 LQKENI. The CDR3 spans 13 residues. V was pared by 2 bases and J by 3 bases, with 7 bases between. The DNA of the CDR3 is TGTGCCAGCTCACCAGCCCGGGACACTGAAGCTTTCTTT. Protein product: CASSPARDTEAFF.

J is TRBJ2-3 and V is TRBV19; 7 nucleotides match TRBD1. The trim removed 10 bases at V and 4 bases at J, leaving 20 bases unmatched. This CDR3 region has 17 residues. CDR1 and CDR2 from the germline V gene are LNHDA and SQIVND (reference sequence). The CDR3 coding sequence is TGTGCCACACACGTTACAGGGGCTAGAGACTGGCCAGATACGCAGTATTTT. Translated, it gives CATHVTGARDWPDTQYF.

The chain has TRBV6-1 and TRBJ1-5, with 9 bases identical to TRBD1. This CDR3 has 17 residues. The V gene's germline CDR1 is MNHNS and CDR2 SASEGT. The ends lost 4 bases at V and 1 base at J; junction bases unmatched: 8. Here the CDR3 DNA reads TGTGCCAGCAGTGCCTGGACAGGGGCGACAAGCAATCAGCCCCAGCATTTT. This sequence encodes CASSAWTGATSNQPQHF.

The V call is TRBV19, the J call TRBJ1-1; D is possibly TRBD1 (6 bases). Trimming cost V 5 bases and J 1 base, with 11 bases left between them. The CDR3 runs to 14 residues. Germline V gene sequence: CDR1 LNHDA, CDR2 SQIVND (reference sequence). The CDR3, as DNA: TGTGCCAGTAGTTTTGCCAGGGGGAACACTGAAGCTTTCTTT. Translated, it gives CASSFARGNTEAFF.

V usage is TRBV7-9 and J usage is TRBJ1-5; TRBD1 matches 7 bases. The CDR3 spans 13 residues. Germline V gene sequence: CDR1 SEHNR, CDR2 FQNEAQ (reference sequence). Losses at the gene ends were 5 bases for V and 5 bases for J; bases not matched to a gene: 3. The CDR3 sequence: CASSPGGDQPQHF. In nucleotides, the CDR3 is TGTGCCAGCAGCCCAGGGGGGGATCAGCCCCAGCATTTT.

This chain uses TRBV12-3 or TRBV12-4 with TRBJ2-7, with D unclear. V dropped 3 bases and J dropped 6 bases, with 12 bases sitting between them. This CDR3 region has 13 residues. This CDR3 is CASSLGLAGEQYF. The DNA of the CDR3 is TGTGCCAGCAGTTTGGGGTTAGCTGGCGAGCAGTACTTC.

V and J are TRBV7-8 and TRBJ1-6; no reliable D call. The V and J ends lost 5 bases and 3 bases respectively, with 23 bases between them. The CDR3 has 19 amino acids. CDR1 and CDR2 from the germline V gene are SGHVS and FQNEAQ. The DNA of the CDR3 is TGTGCCAGCAGCCAGGCAGGACCTAAACCCACGATCTATAATTCACCCCTCCACTTT. It specifies CASSQAGPKPTIYNSPLHF.

CDR3 DNA sequence: TGCGCCAGCAGCCAAGTAGGCAGAAATCAGCCCCAGCATTTT. It specifies CASSQVGRNQPQHF. The rearrangement links TRBV4-1 to TRBJ1-5; unclear D gene. Looked up from germline, CDR1 is MGHRA and CDR2 is YSYEKL. V gave up 1 base and J gave up 4 bases, with 8 bases separating them. The CDR3 has 14 residues.

J is TRBJ2-7 and V is TRBV9, with 7 bases fitting TRBD2. Germline assignment: CDR1 SGDLS and CDR2 YYNGEE. This CDR3 spans 14 amino acids. J lost 5 bases, V lost 0 bases, and 5 bases had no gene match. The chain's CDR3 is CASSVGAGRDEQYF. CDR3 coding DNA: TGTGCCAGCAGCGTAGGGGCGGGGAGGGACGAGCAGTACTTC. Complete variable domain (other parts from reference TRBV9 and TRBJ2-7): DSGVTQTPKHLITATGQRVTLRCSPRSGDLSVYWYQQSLDQGLQFLIQYYNGEERAKGNILERFSAQQFPDLHSELNLSSLELGDSALYFCASSVGAGRDEQYFGPGTRLTVT.

The count of this clone is one. The J gene is TRBJ1-5, the V gene TRBV19; 8 positions match TRBD1. From germline, CDR1 is LNHDA and CDR2 SQIVND (reference sequence). The CDR3 spans 18 residues. V was clipped by 5 bases and J by 6 bases; unmatched bases: 18. The CDR3 DNA sequence: TGTGCCAGTAGTGACCCCAGCTTCGGACAGGGACGAGGTCAGCCCCAGCATTTT. The encoded protein is CASSDPSFGQGRGQPQHF. Full variable domain (remainder filled in from reference TRBV19 and TRBJ1-5): DGGITQSPKYLFRKEGQNVTLSCEQNLNHDAMYWYRQDPGQGLRLIYYSQIVNDFQKGDIAEGYSVSREKKESFPLTVTSAQKNPTAFYLCASSDPSFGQGRGQPQHFGDGTRLSIL.

The chain joins TRBV27 to TRBJ1-6; D not resolved. CDR1 and CDR2 from the germline V gene are MNHEY and SMNVEV (reference sequence). The CDR3 extends over 14 amino acids. With 5 bases removed from V and 6 bases from J, the gap between germline ends came to 11 bases. The DNA of the CDR3 is TGTGCCAGCAGTACGAGGGTTGGTAATTCACCCCTCCACTTT. Protein product: CASSTRVGNSPLHF.

The chain combines TRBV27 with TRBJ2-1, with D maybe TRBD2 (5 bases). CDR3 length: 15 amino acids. Trimming removed 3 bases at V and 7 bases at J, with 16 bases between. Looked up from germline, CDR1 is MNHEY and CDR2 is SMNVEV (reference sequence). In nucleotides, the CDR3 is TGTGCCAGCAGTTTCGACTATAATAGGGTGAATGAGCAGTTCTTC. Amino acid sequence: CASSFDYNRVNEQFF.

This sequence joins TRBV11-2 and TRBJ2-7, with D unclear. The CDR3 spans 14 residues. From germline, CDR1 is SGHAT and CDR2 FQNNGV. V was pared by 3 bases and J by 6 bases, with 15 bases between. Written as DNA, the CDR3 is TGTGCCAGCAGCTTCGGAGCGCGTTCGTTCGAGCAGTACTTC. This sequence encodes CASSFGARSFEQYF.

The chain uses TRBV9 and TRBJ1-5, with D maybe TRBD1 (5 bases). V was trimmed by 0 bases and J by 5 bases, leaving 9 bases between them. CDR1 and CDR2 from the germline V gene are SGDLS and YYNGEE. CDR3 length equals 14 residues. The CDR3 region has the DNA TGTGCCAGCAGCGTAGGAGGGGAATATCAGCCCCAGCATTTT. Amino acid sequence: CASSVGGEYQPQHF.

V and J are TRBV27 and TRBJ1-5; D might be TRBD1 (5 bases). The V and J ends lost 4 bases and 8 bases respectively, with 21 bases between them. Germline CDR1 is MNHEY and CDR2 is SMNVEV (reference sequence). This CDR3 comprises 16 residues. The CDR3 sequence is CASSSKGWYGVEPQHF. CDR3 nucleotides: TGTGCCAGCAGTTCCAAGGGGTGGTACGGGGTGGAGCCCCAGCATTTT.

V usage is TRBV5-4 and J usage is TRBJ2-3; the D is unclear. The germline gives CDR1 SGHNT, CDR2 YYREEE (reference sequence). This CDR3 is 13 amino acids long. Trimming took 3 bases from V and 5 from J, leaving 10 bases between them. CDR3 bases: TGTGCCAGCAGCTCGTCGACGGGAGATACGCAGTATTTT. Protein: CASSSSTGDTQYF.